This TCR beta chain originates from a study of a mutant IDH1 vaccine in newly diagnosed glioma. Study as a whole: The initiation of vaccination occurred 4-6 weeks after radiotherapy alone, or with temozolomide cycles. Of treated patients, around 60% were men and roughly 38% women, averaging 40.4 years. The study, taken as a whole, reports: Pseudoprogression appeared independent of alterations in top peripheral clonotypes.

Time point meaning: week 35, safety follow-up. In every dose of vaccine, 300 ug of mutant IDH1 20-mer peptide was given alongside topical imiquimod. New WHO grade 3 or 4 astrocytomas that were IDH1-mutant and ATRX-lost occurred in the donors. This clone appeared a few times. Its antigen is unidentified. Here immunoSEQ multiplex PCR was the method, and the copy in TCRdb shows in-frame clones only, minus some. The profile covers tens of thousands of clones, with 81% appearing a single time and roughly 5.7% taken by the ten largest. The V gene's germline CDR1 is MRHNA and CDR2 SNTAGT. Trimming took off 3 bases at V and 4 bases at J, with 11 bases between the two ends. CDR3 length equals 14 residues.

The V and J genes are TRBV6-4 and TRBJ2-3, with D possibly matching TRBD2 (7 bases). This receptor was obtained from a man aged 35 to 55 with glioma. Sequencing was performed on PBMCs, taken from a glioma patient whose treatment included an IDH1 peptide vaccine. The CDR3 loop reads CASSEEGGADTQYF. CDR3 nucleotide sequence: TGTGCCAGCAGTGAAGAGGGGGGGGCAGATACGCAGTATTTT.